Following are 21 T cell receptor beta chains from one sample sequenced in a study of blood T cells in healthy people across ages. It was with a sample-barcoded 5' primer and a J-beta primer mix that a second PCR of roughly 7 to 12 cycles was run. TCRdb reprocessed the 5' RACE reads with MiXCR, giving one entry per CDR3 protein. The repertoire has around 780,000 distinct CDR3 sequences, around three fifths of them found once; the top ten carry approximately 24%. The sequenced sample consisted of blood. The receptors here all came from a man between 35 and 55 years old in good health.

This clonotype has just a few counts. The CDR3 nucleotides are TGCGCCAGCAGCTACCCGGGACAGCTTCCCTCCTACGAGCAGTACTTC. Translation: CASSYPGQLPSYEQYF. This chain joins TRBV4-1 and TRBJ2-7; TRBD1 aligns across 7 bases. V lost 5 bases, J lost 0 bases, and 10 bases stayed unmatched. Germline V CDR1 and CDR2: MGHRA, YSYEKL. The CDR3 has 16 amino acids.

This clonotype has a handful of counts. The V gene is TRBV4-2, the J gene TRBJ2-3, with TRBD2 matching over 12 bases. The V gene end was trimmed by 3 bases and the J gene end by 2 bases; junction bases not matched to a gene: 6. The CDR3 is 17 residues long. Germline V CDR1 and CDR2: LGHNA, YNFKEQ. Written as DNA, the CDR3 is TGTGCCAGCAGCCAGGCTAGCGGGGGGGGAAACACAGATACGCAGTATTTT. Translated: CASSQASGGGNTDTQYF.

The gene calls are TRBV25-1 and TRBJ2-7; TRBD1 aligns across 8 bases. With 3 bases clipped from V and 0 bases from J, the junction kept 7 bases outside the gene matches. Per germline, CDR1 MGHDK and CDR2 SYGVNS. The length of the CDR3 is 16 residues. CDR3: CASSEIGQGSSYEQYF. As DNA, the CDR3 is TGTGCCAGCAGTGAGATTGGACAGGGAAGCTCCTACGAGCAGTACTTC.

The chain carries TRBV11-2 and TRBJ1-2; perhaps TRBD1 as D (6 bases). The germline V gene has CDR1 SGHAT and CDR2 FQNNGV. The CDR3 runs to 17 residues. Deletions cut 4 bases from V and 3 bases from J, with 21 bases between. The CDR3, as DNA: TGTGCCAGCAGCTCCATATACAGGGAAGGCAGCTACTATGGCTACACCTTC. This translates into CASSSIYREGSYYGYTF.

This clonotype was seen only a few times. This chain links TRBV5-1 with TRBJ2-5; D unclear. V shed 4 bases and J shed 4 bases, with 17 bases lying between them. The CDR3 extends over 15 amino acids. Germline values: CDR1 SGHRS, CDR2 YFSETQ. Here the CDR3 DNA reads TGCGCCAGCAGCCCCGAACGGACCCCACTAGAGACCCAGTACTTC. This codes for CASSPERTPLETQYF.

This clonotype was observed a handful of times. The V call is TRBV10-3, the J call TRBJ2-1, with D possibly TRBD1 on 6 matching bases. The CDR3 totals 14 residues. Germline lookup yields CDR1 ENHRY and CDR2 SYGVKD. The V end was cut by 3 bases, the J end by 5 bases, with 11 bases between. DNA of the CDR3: TGTGCCATCAGTGATGGTAACAGGGACAATGAGCAGTTCTTC. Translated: CAISDGNRDNEQFF.

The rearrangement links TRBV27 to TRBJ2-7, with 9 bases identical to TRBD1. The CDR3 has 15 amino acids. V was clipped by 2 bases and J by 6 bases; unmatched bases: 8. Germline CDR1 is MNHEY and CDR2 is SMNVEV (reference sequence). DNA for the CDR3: TGTGCCAGCAGTTTAACCCCGGACAGGGGATGCGAGCAGTACTTC. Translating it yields CASSLTPDRGCEQYF.

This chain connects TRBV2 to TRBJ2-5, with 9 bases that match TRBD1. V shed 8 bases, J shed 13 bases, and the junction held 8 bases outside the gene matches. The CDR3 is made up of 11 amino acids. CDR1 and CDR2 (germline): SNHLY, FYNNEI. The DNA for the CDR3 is TGTGCCAGCCTGGACAGGGGTGTGTCGTACTTC. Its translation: CASLDRGVSYF.

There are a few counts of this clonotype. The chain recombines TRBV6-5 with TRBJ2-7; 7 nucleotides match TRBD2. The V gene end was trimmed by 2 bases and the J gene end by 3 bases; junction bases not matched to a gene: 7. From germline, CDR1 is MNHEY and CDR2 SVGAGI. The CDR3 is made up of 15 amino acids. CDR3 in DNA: TGTGCCAGCAGTTACCGGAAAGCGGGACGCTACGAGCAGTACTTC. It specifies CASSYRKAGRYEQYF.

Here the CDR3 reads CATRGGGYEQYF. DNA of the CDR3: TGTGCCACGAGGGGGGGCGGGTACGAGCAGTACTTC. The V call is TRBV10-3, the J call TRBJ2-7; a weak D match, TRBD2 (7 bases). Trimming left V 10 bases short and J 4 bases short, with 14 bases between. CDR1 ENHRY and CDR2 SYGVKD come from the germline V gene. CDR3 size: 12 residues.

The DNA of the CDR3 is TGCGCCAGCAGCTGGACAGGGGGACGGTCTGAAGCTTTCTTT. It specifies CASSWTGGRSEAFF. The chain couples TRBV5-1 to TRBJ1-1, with 10 bases that match TRBD1. V lost 3 bases, J lost 6 bases, and 5 bases stayed unmatched. CDR3 size: 14 residues. Germline V gene lookup returns CDR1 SGHRS and CDR2 YFSETQ.

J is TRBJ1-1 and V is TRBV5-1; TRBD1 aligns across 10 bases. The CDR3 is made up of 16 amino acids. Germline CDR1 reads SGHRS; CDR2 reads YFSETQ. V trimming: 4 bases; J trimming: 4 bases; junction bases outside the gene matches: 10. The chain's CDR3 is CASSLRPGTGATEAFF. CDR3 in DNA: TGCGCCAGCAGCCTACGTCCCGGGACAGGGGCCACTGAAGCTTTCTTT.

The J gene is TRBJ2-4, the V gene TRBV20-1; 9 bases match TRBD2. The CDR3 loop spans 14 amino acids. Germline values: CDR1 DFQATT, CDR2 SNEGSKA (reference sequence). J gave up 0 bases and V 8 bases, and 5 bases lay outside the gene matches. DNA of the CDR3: TGCAGTCTGACTAGCGGTTTAGCCAAAAACATTCAGTACTTC. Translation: CSLTSGLAKNIQYF.

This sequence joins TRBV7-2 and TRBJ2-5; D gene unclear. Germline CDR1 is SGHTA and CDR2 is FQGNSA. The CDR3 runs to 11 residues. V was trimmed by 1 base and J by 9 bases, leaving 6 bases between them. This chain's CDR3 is CASSLVAAQYF. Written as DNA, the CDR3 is TGTGCCAGCAGCTTAGTGGCGGCCCAGTACTTC.

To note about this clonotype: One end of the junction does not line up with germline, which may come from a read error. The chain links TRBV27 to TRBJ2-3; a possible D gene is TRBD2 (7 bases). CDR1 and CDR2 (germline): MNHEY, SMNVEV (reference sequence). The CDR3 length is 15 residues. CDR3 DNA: TGCGCCAGCAGTTTAACAGGGAGGGGCACAGATACGCAGTATTTT. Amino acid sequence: CASSLTGRGTDTQYF.

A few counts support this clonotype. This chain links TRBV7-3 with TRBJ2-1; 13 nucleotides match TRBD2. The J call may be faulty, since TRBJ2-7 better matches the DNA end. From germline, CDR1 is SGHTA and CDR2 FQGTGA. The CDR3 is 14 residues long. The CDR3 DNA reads TGTGCCAGCTCCACTAGCGGGGGGGGCGATGAGCAGTACTTC. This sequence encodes CASSTSGGGDEQYF.

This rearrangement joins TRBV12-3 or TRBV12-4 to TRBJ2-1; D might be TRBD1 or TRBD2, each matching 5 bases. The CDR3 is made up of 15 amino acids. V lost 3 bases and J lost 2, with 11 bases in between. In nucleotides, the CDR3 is TGTGCCAGCAGTTTTACGAGGGGCCCCTACAATGAGCAGTTCTTC. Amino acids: CASSFTRGPYNEQFF.

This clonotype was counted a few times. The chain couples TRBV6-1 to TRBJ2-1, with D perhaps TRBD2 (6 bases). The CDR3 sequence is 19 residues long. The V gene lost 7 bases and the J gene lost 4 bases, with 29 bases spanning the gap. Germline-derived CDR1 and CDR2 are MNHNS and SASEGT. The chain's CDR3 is CASTIGRREGVLVYNEQFF. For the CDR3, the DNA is TGTGCCAGCACAATTGGGAGGAGAGAAGGGGTTCTGGTATACAATGAGCAGTTCTTC.

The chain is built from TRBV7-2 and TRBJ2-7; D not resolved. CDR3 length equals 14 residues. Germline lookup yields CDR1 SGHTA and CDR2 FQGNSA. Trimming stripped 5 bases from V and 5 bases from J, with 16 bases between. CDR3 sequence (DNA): TGTGCCAGCAGCCCCTCTGCGGTGAATCACGAGCAGTACTTC. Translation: CASSPSAVNHEQYF.

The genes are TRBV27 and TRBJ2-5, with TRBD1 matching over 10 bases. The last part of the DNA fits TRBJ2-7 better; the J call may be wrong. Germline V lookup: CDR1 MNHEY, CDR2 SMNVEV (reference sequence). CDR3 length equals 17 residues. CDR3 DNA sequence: TGTGCCAGCAGTTTATCAACGACAGGGGGCGGCTTGTACGAGCAGTACTTC. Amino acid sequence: CASSLSTTGGGLYEQYF.

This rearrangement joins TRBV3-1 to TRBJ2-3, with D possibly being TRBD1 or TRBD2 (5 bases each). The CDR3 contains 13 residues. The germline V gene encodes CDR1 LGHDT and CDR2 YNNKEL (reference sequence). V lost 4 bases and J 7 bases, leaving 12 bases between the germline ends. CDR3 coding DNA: TGTGCCAGCAGCCCGATAGGGACGAATACGCAGTATTTT. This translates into CASSPIGTNTQYF.